This entry lists 17 T cell receptor beta chains sequenced from one sample in a study of shared clonotypes between healthy human individuals. This table comes from immunoSEQ multiplex PCR, and its TCRdb copy is limited to in-frame clones, with some not included. This table has about 820,000 clones, about 92% appearing once. Positively selected for CCR7, the CD45RO-negative cells used as naive CD8 cells excluded terminally differentiated effector memory CD45RA+ cells. Sequenced input: naive CD8+ T cells sorted from blood. The receptors originated from a man aged 25 to 40 in good health.

The CDR3 loop is CASSITVVSYEQYF. As DNA, the CDR3 is TGTGCCAGTAGTATTACGGTGGTGTCCTACGAGCAGTACTTC. This rearrangement joins TRBV19 to TRBJ2-7; D remains unclear. CDR3 length: 14 amino acids. Germline assignment: CDR1 LNHDA and CDR2 SQIVND (reference sequence). Trimming shortened V by 3 bases and J by 1 base, and 10 bases separated the two germline ends. The whole variable domain, remainder taken from reference TRBV19 and TRBJ2-7, is DGGITQSPKYLFRKEGQNVTLSCEQNLNHDAMYWYRQDPGQGLRLIYYSQIVNDFQKGDIAEGYSVSREKKESFPLTVTSAQKNPTAFYLCASSITVVSYEQYFGPGTRLTVT.

This chain connects TRBV10-1 to TRBJ1-1, with 8 bases lining up with TRBD1. The CDR3 loop spans 11 amino acids. Germline-derived CDR1 and CDR2 are WNHNN and SYGVQD (reference sequence). The trim removed 5 bases at V and 12 bases at J, leaving 5 bases unmatched. The CDR3 protein is CASSKDRVPFF. The DNA of the CDR3 is TGCGCCAGCAGTAAGGACAGGGTCCCTTTCTTT.

The rearrangement links TRBV7-6 to TRBJ2-2; D ambiguous. This CDR3 spans 12 amino acids. Trimming pared 2 bases from V and 6 bases from J, leaving 4 bases between. Germline V lookup: CDR1 SGHVS, CDR2 FNYEAQ. The CDR3 protein is CASSLMAGELFF. CDR3 bases: TGTGCCAGCAGCTTAATGGCCGGGGAGCTGTTTTTT.

This clone appeared many times. CDR3 nucleotides: TGCGCCAGCAGCCAAGATGCTGGGACCTTTGAGGCTGAAGCTTTCTTT. It specifies CASSQDAGTFEAEAFF. The chain has TRBV4-3 and TRBJ1-1; a possible D gene is TRBD1 (5 bases). V was trimmed by 0 bases and J by 6 bases, leaving 17 bases between them. The germline CDR1 and CDR2 sequences are LGHNA and YSLEER. CDR3 length: 16 residues.

A single count supports this clone. CDR3 DNA: TGTGCCACCAGCAGAGGGACCGAGGGGCGCTTTTTGTACGAGCAGTACTTC. It encodes CATSRGTEGRFLYEQYF. This chain links TRBV15 with TRBJ2-7; D tentatively reads TRBD1 or TRBD2 (5 bases each). V was pared by 1 base and J by 4 bases, with 20 bases between. Germline CDR1 reads LNHNV; CDR2 reads YYDKDF (reference sequence). The CDR3 is 17 amino acids.

In its sample, this clone was seen a few times. The conserved final phenylalanine or tryptophan is absent from the CDR3, which likely points to a read error. Because the CDR3's place on the DNA is in doubt, the DNA is left out and the CDR3 is given as listed by TCRdb. The rearrangement joins TRBV7-9 to TRBJ2-7; the DNA was not used to check the table's D call, TRBD1. Ends included, the CDR3 has 12 residues. Germline CDR1 reads SEHNR; CDR2 reads FQNEAQ (reference sequence). Here the CDR3 reads CASSSGTGPPGL.

This rearrangement joins TRBV5-8 to TRBJ2-7, with D possibly matching TRBD1 (6 bases). This CDR3 contains 14 residues. V lost 0 bases and J lost 5, with 12 bases in between. Germline V gene sequence: CDR1 SGHTS, CDR2 YDEGEE. The CDR3 DNA reads as TGTGCCAGCAGCTTGGTGGGGACACCCCACGAGCAGTACTTC. The encoded protein is CASSLVGTPHEQYF. Looking up the rest from reference TRBV5-8 and TRBJ2-7 gives the full variable domain: EAGVTQSPTHLIKTRGQQATLRCSPISGHTSVYWYQQALGLGLQFLLWYDEGEERNRGNFPPRFSGRQFPNYSSELNVNALELEDSALYLCASSLVGTPHEQYFGPGTRLTVT.

V usage is TRBV7-7 and J usage is TRBJ2-5, with 7 bases that match TRBD2. CDR1 is SSHAT and CDR2 is FNYEAQ in the germline V gene (reference sequence). There are 14 residues in the CDR3. Germline trimming cut 5 bases from V and 4 bases from J; bases unmatched to any gene: 7. In DNA form, the CDR3 reads TGTGCCAGCAGCCCGGGACTAAGGGGAGAGACCCAGTACTTC. Its translation is CASSPGLRGETQYF.

The gene calls are TRBV9 and TRBJ1-1; the match to TRBD1 covers 7 bases. This CDR3 has 14 amino acids. Looked up from germline, CDR1 is SGDLS and CDR2 is YYNGEE. After removal of 3 bases from V and 5 bases from J, the junction contained 7 bases not matched to a gene. CDR3 DNA sequence: TGTGCCAGCAGCGAGGGACAGCGAACAACTGAAGCTTTCTTT. Translating it yields CASSEGQRTTEAFF.

The sample holds a few counts of this clone. This chain connects TRBV10-3 to TRBJ2-7; the match to TRBD2 covers 10 bases. CDR1 and CDR2 from the germline V gene are ENHRY and SYGVKD. Germline trimming cut 5 bases from V and 2 bases from J; bases unmatched to any gene: 3. The CDR3 has 14 amino acids. DNA for the CDR3: TGTGCCATCAGTTCCGGGACTAGCGCCTACGAGCAGTACTTC. This encodes CAISSGTSAYEQYF.

This clone occurred many times. The same CDR3 is also encoded by other DNA sequences in this sample. The CDR3 DNA sequence: TGTGCCATCAGTGGCCTCGGGCGGGGGGGTGACGAGCAGTACTTC. Translating it yields CAISGLGRGGDEQYF. The genes are TRBV10-3 and TRBJ2-7; 9 bases match TRBD2. Unmatched junction bases numbered 9, after V lost 4 bases and J lost 5 bases. CDR1 is ENHRY and CDR2 is SYGVKD in the germline V gene. This CDR3 comprises 15 residues.

The genes are TRBV7-2 and TRBJ2-7; 9 positions agree with TRBD1. CDR3 length: 17 amino acids. With V trimmed by 2 bases and J by 4 bases, 12 bases remained unmatched. Looked up from germline, CDR1 is SGHTA and CDR2 is FQGNSA. Written as DNA, the CDR3 is TGTGCCAGCAGCTTACAGAGATTCGGGACAGGGTATTACGAGCAGTACTTC. Translation: CASSLQRFGTGYYEQYF.

Only one count was recorded for this clone. The DNA of the CDR3 is TGCAGCGTTTTCACCGGGACAGGGGTGGGTGGCTACACCTTC. This encodes CSVFTGTGVGGYTF. The chain couples TRBV29-1 to TRBJ1-2, with 10 positions matching TRBD1. Looked up from germline, CDR1 is SQVTM and CDR2 is ANQGSEA. This CDR3 is built from 14 residues. Unmatched junction bases numbered 10, after V lost 5 bases and J lost 7 bases.

The gene calls are TRBV7-8 and TRBJ2-1, with D hard to call. The CDR3 is made up of 14 amino acids. The V end was cut by 1 base, the J end by 4 bases, with 8 bases between. Germline values: CDR1 SGHVS, CDR2 FQNEAQ. CDR3 nucleotide sequence: TGTGCCAGCAGCTTAGATTCGGGTTACAATGAGCAGTTCTTC. It specifies CASSLDSGYNEQFF.

The chain is built from TRBV13 and TRBJ2-7, with 10 bases fitting TRBD2. Trimming cost V 3 bases and J 4 bases; bases outside gene matches: 3. This CDR3 region has 14 residues. The germline V gene encodes CDR1 PRHDT and CDR2 FYEKMQ (reference sequence). The CDR3 loop reads CASSFGTSVYEQYF. In DNA form, the CDR3 reads TGTGCCAGCAGCTTCGGGACTAGCGTATACGAGCAGTACTTC. Using reference TRBV13 and TRBJ2-7 for the parts outside the CDR3, the full variable domain is AAGVIQSPRHLIKEKRETATLKCYPIPRHDTVYWYQQGPGQDPQFLISFYEKMQSDKGSIPDRFSAQQFSDYHSELNMSSLELGDSALYFCASSFGTSVYEQYFGPGTRLTVT.

The genes are TRBV11-2 and TRBJ1-2; D gene unclear. The germline CDR1 and CDR2 sequences are SGHAT and FQNNGV. Trimming pared 5 bases from V and 4 bases from J, leaving 17 bases between. CDR3 length: 15 amino acids. CDR3 sequence: CASSPVIRQFYGYTF. The CDR3 DNA reads as TGTGCCAGCAGCCCAGTTATAAGGCAATTCTATGGCTACACCTTC.

The table lists this clone with a few counts. The V gene is TRBV4-1, the J gene TRBJ1-2; D gene uncertain. This CDR3 is 18 amino acids long. Trimming cost V 0 bases and J 4 bases, with 21 bases left between them. Per the germline V gene, CDR1 is MGHRA and CDR2 is YSYEKL. In nucleotides, the CDR3 is TGCGCCAGCAGCCAAGATCTTTCTCCGGCCAGCGAAGGCTATGGCTACACCTTC. It is translated as CASSQDLSPASEGYGYTF.